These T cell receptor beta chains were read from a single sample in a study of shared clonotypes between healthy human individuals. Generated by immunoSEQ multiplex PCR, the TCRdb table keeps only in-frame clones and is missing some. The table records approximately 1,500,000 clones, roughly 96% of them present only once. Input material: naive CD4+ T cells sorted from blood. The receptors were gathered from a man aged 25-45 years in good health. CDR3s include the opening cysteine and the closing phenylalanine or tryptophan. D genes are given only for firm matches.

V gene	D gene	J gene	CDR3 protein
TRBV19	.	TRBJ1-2	CASSTRQLAPGYTF
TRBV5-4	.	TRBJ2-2	CASSFRESTGELFF
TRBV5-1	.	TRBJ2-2	CASSLVGGPNTGELFF
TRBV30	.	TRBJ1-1	CAWSGQMNTEAFF
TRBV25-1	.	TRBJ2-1	CASSARAYNEQFF
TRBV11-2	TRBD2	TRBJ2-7	CASNRFSGRQTYEQYF
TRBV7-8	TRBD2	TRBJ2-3	CASSYSGNTDTQYF
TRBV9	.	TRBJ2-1	CASSTRQYNEQFF
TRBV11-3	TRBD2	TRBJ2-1	CASSLLKGSGIHEQFF
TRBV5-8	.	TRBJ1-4	CASSSGGGTSYEKLFF
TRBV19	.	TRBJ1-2	CASSIPSQGPSNYGYTF
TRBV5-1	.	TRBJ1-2	CASSLGKGVGYTF
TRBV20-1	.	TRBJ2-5	CSARLPETQYF
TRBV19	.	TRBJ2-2	CASNPLGRGSVGELFF
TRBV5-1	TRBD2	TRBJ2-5	CASSLASGGVQETQYF
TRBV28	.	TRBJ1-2	CASRRDPQVYGYTF
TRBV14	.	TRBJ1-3	CASSQDLGTGNTIYF
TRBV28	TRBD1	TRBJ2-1	CAVPSKPRDRVFSRNEQFF
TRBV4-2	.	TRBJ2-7	CASSQRDGSSYEQYF
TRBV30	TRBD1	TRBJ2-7	CAWTRGTGGYEQYF
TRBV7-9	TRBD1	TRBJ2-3	CASSPQGAVSSDTQYF
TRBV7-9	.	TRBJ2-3	CASSLDRTDTQYF
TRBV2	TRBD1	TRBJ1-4	CASSLRDRQQNEKLFF
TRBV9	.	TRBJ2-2	CASREGGGNTGELFF